The 23 T cell receptor beta chains below all came from one sample that was sequenced in a study of Ad26.COV2.S vaccination and SARS-CoV-2 variants. This table comes from immunoSEQ multiplex PCR, and its TCRdb copy is limited to in-frame clones, with some not included. The sample yields around 450,000 clones, roughly 90% seen once. Stated treatment: roughly 20 received Ad26.COV2.S at low or high dose, single or two shots; roughly five received placebo; per-sample allocation not given. Repertoires come from day 63 after the first vaccine or placebo injection. The source material was peripheral blood, sampled in a trial of Ad26.COV2.S vaccine versus placebo. All receptors come from a person between 18 and 59 years old who received the Ad26.COV2.S COVID-19 vaccine or a placebo.

This clone was recorded a few times. The rearrangement uses TRBV7-2 and TRBJ2-2, with 8 bases lining up with TRBD1. Germline assignment: CDR1 SGHTA and CDR2 FQGNSA. The V and J ends lost 5 bases and 0 bases, in that order; junction bases with no gene match: 2. This CDR3 spans 15 amino acids. The CDR3 DNA follows: TGTGCCAGCAGCCTACAGGGGGCGAACACCGGGGAGCTGTTTTTT. Its protein is CASSLQGANTGELFF.

V usage is TRBV5-1 and J usage is TRBJ1-1; tentative D call: TRBD1 (5 bases). Germline-derived CDR1 and CDR2 are SGHRS and YFSETQ. Trimming shortened V by 0 bases and J by 4 bases, and 13 bases separated the two germline ends. The CDR3 runs 15 residues. The DNA of the CDR3 is TGCGCCAGCAGCTTGGAAGGGGCTGGGGGCACTGAAGCTTTCTTT. This encodes CASSLEGAGGTEAFF.

The chain recombines TRBV7-9 with TRBJ2-1, with 8 nucleotides matching TRBD2. The CDR3 runs 17 residues. J lost 0 bases, V lost 2 bases, and 6 bases had no gene match. Germline V gives CDR1 SEHNR, CDR2 FQNEAQ (reference sequence). DNA for the CDR3: TGTGCCAGCAGCTTACCTAAGCGGGGGAGCTCCTACAATGAGCAGTTCTTC. Protein sequence: CASSLPKRGSSYNEQFF.

The J gene is TRBJ1-1, the V gene TRBV7-9; no clear D. The V end was cut by 4 bases, the J end by 1 base, with 13 bases between. Germline V gene sequence: CDR1 SEHNR, CDR2 FQNEAQ (reference sequence). This CDR3 is built from 15 residues. CDR3 DNA sequence: TGTGCCAGCAGCTCCTTTATGCTCGCGAACACTGAAGCTTTCTTT. It is translated as CASSSFMLANTEAFF.

The chain joins TRBV30 to TRBJ1-4; D uncertain. This CDR3 is built from 14 residues. Germline CDR1 is GTSNPN and CDR2 is SVGIG (reference sequence). Trimming stripped 1 base from V and 3 bases from J, with 9 bases between. The CDR3 bases are TGTGCCTGGAGTGGTCGGGAATCTAATGAAAAACTGTTTTTT. Residues: CAWSGRESNEKLFF.

In its sample, this clone was seen a few times. The V call is TRBV5-1, the J call TRBJ1-2, with TRBD1 matching 7 bases. Per the germline V gene, CDR1 is SGHRS and CDR2 is YFSETQ. V shed 4 bases, J shed 6 bases, and the junction held 6 bases outside the gene matches. The CDR3 is 13 amino acids. The CDR3 reads CASSLRQGDGYTF. For the CDR3, the DNA is TGCGCCAGCAGCCTTAGACAGGGAGATGGCTACACCTTC.

This rearrangement joins TRBV2 to TRBJ1-2; 8 positions agree with TRBD1. This CDR3 contains 14 residues. Germline V gives CDR1 SNHLY, CDR2 FYNNEI. After removal of 3 bases from V and 5 bases from J, the junction contained 5 bases not matched to a gene. The CDR3 nucleotides read TGTGCCAGCAGTGATGCCAGGGGGCTTTATGGCTACACCTTC. Translating it yields CASSDARGLYGYTF.

This chain links TRBV18 with TRBJ1-5; D remains unclear. CDR3 length equals 18 residues. Germline V gene lookup returns CDR1 KGHSH and CDR2 LQKENI. V shed 2 bases and J shed 2 bases, with 19 bases lying between them. DNA of the CDR3: TGTGCCAGCTCACCAAAAGACACGGGCCCGGGCGGCAATCAGCCCCAGCATTTT. It encodes CASSPKDTGPGGNQPQHF.

The rearrangement links TRBV7-2 to TRBJ2-7; 9 bases line up with TRBD1. The V and J ends lost 5 bases and 7 bases, in that order; junction bases with no gene match: 6. CDR3 size: 13 residues. The germline CDR1 and CDR2 sequences are SGHTA and FQGNSA. Here the CDR3 reads CASSNRGQNEQYF. DNA for the CDR3: TGTGCCAGCAGCAACAGGGGGCAGAATGAGCAGTACTTC.

This clone was seen a handful of times. This chain links TRBV28 with TRBJ1-2, with a weak D call TRBD1 (6 bases). CDR3 length: 14 residues. Germline V gene data show CDR1 as MDHEN and CDR2 as SYDVKM. V lost 6 bases, J lost 2 bases, and 13 bases lay in between. CDR3 sequence: CASRGGGSNYGYTF. CDR3 DNA: TGTGCCAGCAGGGGTGGGGGCTCAAACTATGGCTACACCTTC.

The genes are TRBV5-1 and TRBJ1-2, with 7 bases lining up with TRBD1. This CDR3 is built from 14 residues. J gave up 4 bases and V 0 bases, and 3 bases lay outside the gene matches. Germline CDR1 and CDR2: SGHRS and YFSETQ. CDR3 DNA sequence: TGCGCCAGCAGCTTGGAGGCAGGGGGCTATGGCTACACCTTC. Protein product: CASSLEAGGYGYTF.

This chain links TRBV5-4 with TRBJ2-3; 7 bases are shared with TRBD2. Germline V CDR1 and CDR2: SGHNT, YYREEE (reference sequence). The CDR3 sequence is 14 residues long. The V and J ends lost 0 bases and 4 bases, in that order; junction bases with no gene match: 2. This chain's CDR3 is CASSLELAADTQYF. The CDR3 DNA reads as TGTGCCAGCAGCTTGGAGCTAGCGGCAGATACGCAGTATTTT. Supplemented by reference TRBV5-4 and TRBJ2-3, the full variable domain reads ETGVTQSPTHLIKTRGQQVTLRCSSQSGHNTVSWYQQALGQGPQFIFQYYREEENGRGNFPPRFSGLQFPNYSSELNVNALELDDSALYLCASSLELAADTQYFGPGTRLTVL.

Only a few counts were recorded for this clone. This chain uses TRBV7-9 with TRBJ1-2, with 8 bases lining up with TRBD1. The V and J ends lost 1 base and 8 bases, in that order; junction bases with no gene match: 6. In germline, CDR1 is SEHNR, CDR2 FQNEAQ (reference sequence). The CDR3 contains 14 residues. Here the CDR3 DNA reads TGTGCCAGCAGCTTAGGGACAGGGAGGCACGGCTACACCTTC. This codes for CASSLGTGRHGYTF.

The V call is TRBV30, the J call TRBJ1-1, with unresolved D. Trimming shortened V by 5 bases and J by 7 bases, and 17 bases separated the two germline ends. The CDR3 totals 13 residues. Germline-derived CDR1 and CDR2 are GTSNPN and SVGIG (reference sequence). The CDR3 loop is CAWAQDRVFEAFF. As DNA, the CDR3 is TGTGCCTGGGCCCAGGACCGGGTCTTTGAAGCTTTCTTT.

This sequence joins TRBV7-2 and TRBJ2-3; D is uncertain. The CDR3 is made up of 16 amino acids. The V end lost 6 bases, the J end lost 1 base, and 17 bases lay between the germline ends. Germline V gene data show CDR1 as SGHTA and CDR2 as FQGNSA. CDR3 nucleotide sequence: TGTGCCAGCAGTGCCCCTTACGGGTGGGGCACAGATACGCAGTATTTT. Translation: CASSAPYGWGTDTQYF.

J is TRBJ2-7 and V is TRBV29-1; D gene unclear. The germline V gene has CDR1 SQVTM and CDR2 ANQGSEA. The CDR3 totals 11 residues. V was trimmed by 5 bases and J by 0 bases, leaving 5 bases between them. The CDR3 DNA reads as TGCAGCGTTACCTACTCCTACGAGCAGTACTTC. Its translation is CSVTYSYEQYF.

The chain employs TRBV7-3 and TRBJ2-3; D not resolved. The CDR3 spans 11 residues. Trimming removed 5 bases at V and 6 bases at J, with 6 bases between. The germline gives CDR1 SGHTA, CDR2 FQGTGA. As DNA, the CDR3 is TGTGCCAGCAGCGAAGGGGATACGCAGTATTTT. Protein sequence: CASSEGDTQYF.

The chain combines TRBV7-8 with TRBJ1-1, with a weak D call TRBD1 (5 bases). Trimming pared 1 base from V and 2 bases from J, leaving 11 bases between. Germline CDR1 is SGHVS and CDR2 is FQNEAQ. CDR3 length equals 15 residues. The CDR3 region has the DNA TGTGCCAGCAGCTTAGTTGGGGGTACTAACACTGAAGCTTTCTTT. This sequence encodes CASSLVGGTNTEAFF. The full variable domain, completed using reference TRBV7-8 and TRBJ1-1, is GAGVSQSPRYKVAKRGQDVALRCDPISGHVSLFWYQQALGQGPEFLTYFQNEAQLDKSGLPSDRFFAERPEGSVSTLKIQRTQQEDSAVYLCASSLVGGTNTEAFFGQGTRLTVV.

The rearrangement joins TRBV4-1 to TRBJ2-5, with D tentatively TRBD1 or TRBD2 (5 bases each). This CDR3 spans 15 amino acids. Trimming shortened V by 2 bases and J by 1 base, and 11 bases separated the two germline ends. Germline loops: CDR1 MGHRA, CDR2 YSYEKL. CDR3 sequence reads: CASSQMRGRQETQYF. The CDR3 DNA reads TGCGCCAGCAGCCAAATGAGGGGCCGCCAAGAGACCCAGTACTTC.

Worth noting for this clone: Other DNA sequences in the same sample also yield this CDR3. This chain connects TRBV19 to TRBJ2-3; the match to TRBD1 covers 10 bases. Germline assignment: CDR1 LNHDA and CDR2 SQIVND (reference sequence). The CDR3 sequence is 14 residues long. V lost 7 bases to trimming and J lost 5 bases; unmatched junction nucleotides: 6. The CDR3 here is CASKRQGAGDTQYF. The CDR3 nucleotides are TGTGCCAGTAAACGACAGGGGGCAGGAGATACGCAGTATTTT.

The chain combines TRBV7-8 with TRBJ2-5, with 7 positions matching TRBD2. There are 14 residues in the CDR3. Per germline, CDR1 SGHVS and CDR2 FQNEAQ. The V segment lost 5 bases and the J segment 5 bases; nucleotides outside the gene matches: 8. The CDR3 protein is CASSPGTTRETQYF. The CDR3 DNA is TGTGCCAGCAGCCCCGGGACTACCAGGGAGACCCAGTACTTC.

This chain joins TRBV11-2 and TRBJ2-3; D might be TRBD2 (6 bases). This CDR3 has 15 residues. Trimming took 2 bases from V and 0 from J, leaving 9 bases between them. CDR1 is SGHAT, CDR2 FQNNGV, per germline. The CDR3 DNA follows: TGTGCCAGCAGCTTACGCGGGGTGAGCACAGATACGCAGTATTTT. Its translation is CASSLRGVSTDTQYF.

This sequence joins TRBV4-3 and TRBJ2-2; perhaps TRBD2 as D (5 bases). This CDR3 comprises 15 residues. The germline V gene has CDR1 LGHNA and CDR2 YSLEER. Trimming removed 4 bases from V and 7 bases from J, with 16 bases in between. CDR3 nucleotide sequence: TGCGCCAGCAGCCCCCGGGGAGCGGTTGACGGGGAGCTGTTTTTT. This codes for CASSPRGAVDGELFF.